This is a list of T cell receptor beta chains from one sample in a study of a mutant IDH1 vaccine in newly diagnosed glioma. TCRdb's copy holds only in-frame clones and misses some; the assay was immunoSEQ multiplex PCR. This table holds 40,000 to 60,000 clones, 65% to 80% found once. These receptors have no identified antigens. The sample was PBMCs, taken from a glioma patient whose treatment included an IDH1 peptide vaccine. The receptors stem from a man between 35 and 55 years old with glioma. CDR3s include the opening cysteine and the closing phenylalanine or tryptophan. The order of the fields is CDR3 DNA, CDR3 protein, D gene, V gene, J gene, clone size. D genes are given only for firm matches. The size field is filled for only some rows; it gives once, few, many or a size class.

cdr3_nt: TGTGCCAGAAGCTTGAAGGGACCCGAACGGGCCAACGTCCTGACTTTC
cdr3_aa: CARSLKGPERANVLTF
d_call: .
v_call: TRBV5-3
j_call: TRBJ2-6
clone_size: .

cdr3_nt: TGTGCCAGCAGCGCCTACACCGGGACAGGTGTTGAAAAACTGTTTTTT
cdr3_aa: CASSAYTGTGVEKLFF
d_call: TRBD1
v_call: TRBV5-8
j_call: TRBJ1-4
clone_size: .

cdr3_nt: TGTGCCAGCAGCTTGGACAGGCGGGAGACCCAGTACTTC
cdr3_aa: CASSLDRRETQYF
d_call: .
v_call: TRBV5-8
j_call: TRBJ2-5
clone_size: .

cdr3_nt: TGCGCCAGCAGCTTGGCCCCTGCGGCAGGGGCTATGAACACTGAAGCTTTCTTT
cdr3_aa: CASSLAPAAGAMNTEAFF
d_call: .
v_call: TRBV5-1
j_call: TRBJ1-1
clone_size: .

cdr3_nt: TGCGCCAGCAGCCAGGGACTAGCGGGGGTAGATGAGCAGTTCTTC
cdr3_aa: CASSQGLAGVDEQFF
d_call: TRBD2
v_call: TRBV5-1
j_call: TRBJ2-1
clone_size: few

cdr3_nt: TGTGCCAGCACACTCACCCAGGGGGAGGACGAGCAGTACTTC
cdr3_aa: CASTLTQGEDEQYF
d_call: .
v_call: TRBV7-9
j_call: TRBJ2-7
clone_size: .

cdr3_nt: TGTGCCTGGAGTCCCGGGACAGGGGCTAATGAAAAACTGTTTTTT
cdr3_aa: CAWSPGTGANEKLFF
d_call: TRBD1
v_call: TRBV30
j_call: TRBJ1-4
clone_size: once

cdr3_nt: TGTGCCAGCAGTGGGATGGGACAGGAAGCTTTCTTT
cdr3_aa: CASSGMGQEAFF
d_call: TRBD1
v_call: TRBV6-1
j_call: TRBJ1-1
clone_size: .

cdr3_nt: TGCGCCAGCAGCTCCGGGACCGCGAGCTCCTACGAGCAGTACTTC
cdr3_aa: CASSSGTASSYEQYF
d_call: .
v_call: TRBV5-1
j_call: TRBJ2-7
clone_size: .

cdr3_nt: TGTGCCAGCAGCGGACAGGGGGCAAGCACTGAAGCTTTCTTT
cdr3_aa: CASSGQGASTEAFF
d_call: TRBD1
v_call: TRBV2
j_call: TRBJ1-1
clone_size: .

cdr3_nt: TGTGCCAGCGCGGGGGACAGCGACCTGAATGGCTACACCTTC
cdr3_aa: CASAGDSDLNGYTF
d_call: TRBD1
v_call: TRBV7-9
j_call: TRBJ1-2
clone_size: few

cdr3_nt: TGTGCCAGCAGCCCTATCGAGACCGGGGAGCTGTTTTTT
cdr3_aa: CASSPIETGELFF
d_call: .
v_call: TRBV6-6
j_call: TRBJ2-2
clone_size: .

cdr3_nt: TGTGCCAGCAGCGCGCTCGACAGCCACTCTGGAAACACCATATATTTT
cdr3_aa: CASSALDSHSGNTIYF
d_call: .
v_call: TRBV6-6
j_call: TRBJ1-3
clone_size: .

cdr3_nt: TGTGCCAGCAGCAACACAGGGGGGGATGAGCAGTTCTTC
cdr3_aa: CASSNTGGDEQFF
d_call: .
v_call: TRBV5-6
j_call: TRBJ2-1
clone_size: .

cdr3_nt: TGCAGCGTCCGGGCCCCCATGGATACGCAGTATTTT
cdr3_aa: CSVRAPMDTQYF
d_call: .
v_call: TRBV29-1
j_call: TRBJ2-3
clone_size: .

cdr3_nt: TGTGCCAGCAGCGTAGGGCAGCCAGATACGCAGTATTTT
cdr3_aa: CASSVGQPDTQYF
d_call: .
v_call: TRBV9
j_call: TRBJ2-3
clone_size: .

cdr3_nt: TGTGCCAGCGCCGCGGGCCAGAACACTGAAGCTTTCTTT
cdr3_aa: CASAAGQNTEAFF
d_call: .
v_call: TRBV5-8
j_call: TRBJ1-1
clone_size: .

cdr3_nt: TGTGCCAGCTACGACCGGGGAGGCTACACCTTC
cdr3_aa: CASYDRGGYTF
d_call: .
v_call: TRBV2
j_call: TRBJ1-2
clone_size: once

cdr3_nt: TGTGCTAGCAGCTCCGGGTCGGCAGGGGGCCGTGGCGGGGAGCTGTTTTTT
cdr3_aa: CASSSGSAGGRGGELFF
d_call: TRBD1
v_call: TRBV7-7
j_call: TRBJ2-2
clone_size: few

cdr3_nt: TGTGCCAGCAGTGATCCTGGCTACGAGCAGTACTTC
cdr3_aa: CASSDPGYEQYF
d_call: .
v_call: TRBV6-1
j_call: TRBJ2-7
clone_size: .

cdr3_nt: TGTGCCAGCAGTGCTGACAGGGGCCACTATGGCTACACCTTC
cdr3_aa: CASSADRGHYGYTF
d_call: TRBD1
v_call: TRBV25-1
j_call: TRBJ1-2
clone_size: .

cdr3_nt: TGTGCCAGCAGAAGGGATCTCGCCGGGCAGTACTTC
cdr3_aa: CASRRDLAGQYF
d_call: .
v_call: TRBV7-9
j_call: TRBJ2-7
clone_size: .

cdr3_nt: TGTGCCAGTAGTATGTGGAAGAACTACAATGAGCAGTTCTTC
cdr3_aa: CASSMWKNYNEQFF
d_call: .
v_call: TRBV19
j_call: TRBJ2-1
clone_size: .

cdr3_nt: TGTGCTAGCAGTCTAGCGGGGGGCCAAGAGACCCAGTACTTC
cdr3_aa: CASSLAGGQETQYF
d_call: TRBD2
v_call: TRBV7-7
j_call: TRBJ2-5
clone_size: .

cdr3_nt: TGTGCCAGCAGCTTACTGGGGGCCAACACTGAAGCTTTCTTT
cdr3_aa: CASSLLGANTEAFF
d_call: .
v_call: TRBV7-2
j_call: TRBJ1-1
clone_size: .

cdr3_nt: TGTGCCTGGAGTGTACGAGGCAGGGTGGCTTTCTTT
cdr3_aa: CAWSVRGRVAFF
d_call: .
v_call: TRBV30
j_call: TRBJ1-1
clone_size: few

cdr3_nt: TGTGCCAGCAGTTACTCGTTGACGCGGGGCGTCACTGAAGCTTTCTTT
cdr3_aa: CASSYSLTRGVTEAFF
d_call: .
v_call: TRBV6-5
j_call: TRBJ1-1
clone_size: .

cdr3_nt: TGCGCCAGCAGCTTGTTCGGGGGCAATGAGCAGTTCTTC
cdr3_aa: CASSLFGGNEQFF
d_call: .
v_call: TRBV5-1
j_call: TRBJ2-1
clone_size: .

cdr3_nt: TGCAGCGTTGAACCCCAGCGAACCGGGACTAGCGGGGGTGGTAATGAGCAGTTCTTC
cdr3_aa: CSVEPQRTGTSGGGNEQFF
d_call: TRBD2
v_call: TRBV29-1
j_call: TRBJ2-1
clone_size: .

cdr3_nt: TGTGCCAGCAGCTTAGGTGGGGGCTTAGCTGAAGCTTTCTTT
cdr3_aa: CASSLGGGLAEAFF
d_call: .
v_call: TRBV6-5
j_call: TRBJ1-1
clone_size: few

cdr3_nt: TGTGCCAGCAGTGACTCGGGTCGTGGCTACACCTTC
cdr3_aa: CASSDSGRGYTF
d_call: .
v_call: TRBV6-4
j_call: TRBJ1-2
clone_size: .

cdr3_nt: TGCGCCAGCAGCACGGAAACTGGGCCTTTTATGAACACTGAAGCTTTCTTT
cdr3_aa: CASSTETGPFMNTEAFF
d_call: .
v_call: TRBV5-1
j_call: TRBJ1-1
clone_size: .

cdr3_nt: TGTGCCAGCAGTCTTCCGGGACAGGTGAACACTGAAGCTTTCTTT
cdr3_aa: CASSLPGQVNTEAFF
d_call: TRBD1
v_call: TRBV4-2
j_call: TRBJ1-1
clone_size: .

cdr3_nt: TGTGCCAGCAAACAACATATGGGGGATGAGCAGTTCTTC
cdr3_aa: CASKQHMGDEQFF
d_call: .
v_call: TRBV6-5
j_call: TRBJ2-1
clone_size: .

cdr3_nt: TGTGCCAGCAACTATGACAGGGACTATGGCTACACCTTC
cdr3_aa: CASNYDRDYGYTF
d_call: TRBD1
v_call: TRBV6-6
j_call: TRBJ1-2
clone_size: .

cdr3_nt: TGTGCCAGCAGTGAAGTCCTCGGCAGATCCTCCTACGAGCAGTACTTC
cdr3_aa: CASSEVLGRSSYEQYF
d_call: .
v_call: TRBV6-1
j_call: TRBJ2-7
clone_size: .

cdr3_nt: TGTGCCAGCAGTTACCGGCAGGGGGCGAACGAGCAGTACTTC
cdr3_aa: CASSYRQGANEQYF
d_call: TRBD1
v_call: TRBV6-5
j_call: TRBJ2-7
clone_size: .

cdr3_nt: TGTGCCAGCAGCGTAGACCTAGCGGGGGGCTCCTACGAGCAGTACTTC
cdr3_aa: CASSVDLAGGSYEQYF
d_call: TRBD2
v_call: TRBV5-4
j_call: TRBJ2-7
clone_size: .

cdr3_nt: TGTGCCAGCACCGGACAGGTTAATAATTCACCCCTCCACTTT
cdr3_aa: CASTGQVNNSPLHF
d_call: TRBD1
v_call: TRBV5-6
j_call: TRBJ1-6
clone_size: .

cdr3_nt: TGTGCCAGCAGTCAAACCGAGATGAGCGAGCAGTACTTC
cdr3_aa: CASSQTEMSEQYF
d_call: .
v_call: TRBV14
j_call: TRBJ2-7
clone_size: .

cdr3_nt: TGTGCCAGCAGTGAAGAGGCAGGGGATGGCTACACCTTC
cdr3_aa: CASSEEAGDGYTF
d_call: .
v_call: TRBV2
j_call: TRBJ1-2
clone_size: .

cdr3_nt: TGTGCCACCCACGACAGGGGTTCTTATGGCTACACCTTC
cdr3_aa: CATHDRGSYGYTF
d_call: TRBD1
v_call: TRBV15
j_call: TRBJ1-2
clone_size: .

cdr3_nt: TGCGCCAGCAGCTTGGGCAGGGGCGGCTACACCTTC
cdr3_aa: CASSLGRGGYTF
d_call: .
v_call: TRBV5-1
j_call: TRBJ1-2
clone_size: .

cdr3_nt: .
cdr3_aa: CASSTSDRNQPQHF
d_call: .
v_call: TRBV6-5
j_call: TRBJ1-5
clone_size: .

cdr3_nt: TGCGCCAGCAGCCAAGATGTCGAAGAGACCCAGTACTTC
cdr3_aa: CASSQDVEETQYF
d_call: .
v_call: TRBV4-1
j_call: TRBJ2-5
clone_size: .

cdr3_nt: TGTGCCAGCAGCTTAGCCGTCAGGGCGGGCTACAATGAGCAGTTCTTC
cdr3_aa: CASSLAVRAGYNEQFF
d_call: .
v_call: TRBV7-2
j_call: TRBJ2-1
clone_size: .

cdr3_nt: TGCGCCAGCAGCCAAGAGTCTGGGTATCAGCCCCAGCATTTT
cdr3_aa: CASSQESGYQPQHF
d_call: .
v_call: TRBV4-1
j_call: TRBJ1-5
clone_size: .

cdr3_nt: TGTGCCTGGAGGGACAGGGCCTCCACAGATACGCAGTATTTT
cdr3_aa: CAWRDRASTDTQYF
d_call: TRBD1
v_call: TRBV30
j_call: TRBJ2-3
clone_size: .

cdr3_nt: TGTGCCAGCGGTAAGGGGCACAATCAGCCCCAGCATTTT
cdr3_aa: CASGKGHNQPQHF
d_call: .
v_call: TRBV19
j_call: TRBJ1-5
clone_size: .

cdr3_nt: TGTGCCAGCAGTACCGAGGGCCAGCCTGGCTATGGCTACACCTTC
cdr3_aa: CASSTEGQPGYGYTF
d_call: .
v_call: TRBV2
j_call: TRBJ1-2
clone_size: .

cdr3_nt: TGCGCCAGCAGCTCAAAGGGTCGGCAAGGGGTCGGACTCGATACGCAGTATTTT
cdr3_aa: CASSSKGRQGVGLDTQYF
d_call: .
v_call: TRBV5-1
j_call: TRBJ2-3
clone_size: .

cdr3_nt: TGCGCCAGCAGCCCCGGACAGGGAATCCACTATGGCTACACCTTC
cdr3_aa: CASSPGQGIHYGYTF
d_call: TRBD1
v_call: TRBV5-1
j_call: TRBJ1-2
clone_size: few

cdr3_nt: TGTGCCAGCAGCCAAGCCCGCGGGACGCCCAAAGAGACCCAGTACTTC
cdr3_aa: CASSQARGTPKETQYF
d_call: .
v_call: TRBV4-2
j_call: TRBJ2-5
clone_size: .